These 9 T cell receptor beta chains were sequenced from one sample in a study of T cells in Graves' hyperthyroidism and ophthalmopathy. Regions amplified from RNA transcripts were the TCR beta CDR3 regions. First-round RT-PCR with HTBI primers amplified the TCR CDR3 region. TCRdb processed the multiplex PCR reads anew with MiXCR; each CDR3 protein has one entry. The repertoire consists of about 760,000 distinct CDR3 sequences, with roughly a third occurring once and the leading ten covering less than 35%. The sequencing sample was made of blood. These receptors were obtained from a woman aged 40 to 49 with Graves' hyperthyroidism.

This clonotype was found a few times. The chain combines TRBV29-1 with TRBJ1-2; the D is unclear. The germline V gene has CDR1 SQVTM and CDR2 ANQGSEA. Trimming took 4 bases from V and 8 from J, leaving 11 bases between them. The CDR3 loop spans 11 amino acids. The CDR3 DNA reads as TGCAGCGTTGGGAAATCCAACGGCTACACCTTC. As protein: CSVGKSNGYTF.

The gene calls are TRBV19 and TRBJ2-2, with 8 nucleotides matching TRBD2. The CDR3 has 15 amino acids. The V and J ends lost 8 bases and 4 bases, in that order; junction bases with no gene match: 9. CDR1 and CDR2 from the germline V gene are LNHDA and SQIVND (reference sequence). The CDR3 here is CASCPGLGITGELFF. For the CDR3, the DNA is TGTGCCAGTTGCCCGGGACTAGGGATCACCGGGGAGCTGTTTTTT. The full variable domain, completed using reference TRBV19 and TRBJ2-2, is DGGITQSPKYLFRKEGQNVTLSCEQNLNHDAMYWYRQDPGQGLRLIYYSQIVNDFQKGDIAEGYSVSREKKESFPLTVTSAQKNPTAFYLCASCPGLGITGELFFGEGSRLTVL.

The rearrangement joins TRBV4-3 to TRBJ1-1; no definite D call. There are 15 residues in the CDR3. Germline values: CDR1 LGHNA, CDR2 YSLEER. V was clipped by 0 bases and J by 0 bases, with 8 bases between them. CDR3 sequence: CASSQDRQVNTEAFF. CDR3 bases: TGCGCCAGCAGCCAAGATCGGCAGGTGAACACTGAAGCTTTCTTT.

This clonotype was recorded many times. V and J are TRBV10-3 and TRBJ2-2, with D hard to call. Germline V CDR1 and CDR2: ENHRY, SYGVKD. Trimming stripped 3 bases from V and 4 bases from J, with 6 bases between. The CDR3 contains 13 residues. The CDR3 sequence is CAISDNLTGELFF. The CDR3 DNA reads as TGTGCCATCAGTGACAACCTCACCGGGGAGCTGTTTTTT.

The chain uses TRBV5-4 and TRBJ2-3, with 7 positions matching TRBD1. Germline V gene data show CDR1 as SGHNT and CDR2 as YYREEE (reference sequence). The CDR3 totals 15 residues. Trimming cost V 1 base and J 2 bases; bases outside gene matches: 4. As DNA, the CDR3 is TGTGCCAGCAGCTTGTTACAGGGGAACACAGATACGCAGTATTTT. Translation: CASSLLQGNTDTQYF.

The chain is built from TRBV10-2 and TRBJ2-7, with D perhaps being TRBD1 or TRBD2 (5 bases each). The CDR3 extends over 10 amino acids. Trimming took off 7 bases at V and 6 bases at J, with 7 bases between the two ends. From germline, CDR1 is WSHSY and CDR2 SAAADI. CDR3 loop: CASTGREQYF. The CDR3 coding sequence is TGCGCCAGCACGGGGCGCGAGCAGTACTTC.

The chain carries TRBV7-2 and TRBJ1-1, with unresolved D. Trimming took 2 bases from V and 12 from J, leaving 16 bases between them. This CDR3 spans 13 amino acids. Germline V CDR1 and CDR2: SGHTA, FQGNSA. Here the CDR3 reads CASSLSPVTLTFF. CDR3 in DNA: TGTGCCAGCAGCTTATCGCCGGTAACGCTGACTTTCTTT.

This clonotype came up many times. The chain employs TRBV7-2 and TRBJ1-2; the match to TRBD1 covers 8 bases. V lost 7 bases to trimming and J lost 4 bases; unmatched junction nucleotides: 5. This CDR3 contains 13 residues. The germline V gene has CDR1 SGHTA and CDR2 FQGNSA. The CDR3 nucleotides are TGTGCCAGCACCGGACAGGGTGCCTATGGCTACACCTTC. Amino acid sequence: CASTGQGAYGYTF.

This clonotype was picked up a small number of times. V gene TRBV20-1 combines with J gene TRBJ1-3, with D possibly TRBD1 on 5 matching bases. This CDR3 has 15 amino acids. With 6 bases removed from V and 0 bases from J, the gap between germline ends came to 15 bases. Germline CDR1 is DFQATT and CDR2 is SNEGSKA (reference sequence). In nucleotides, the CDR3 is TGCAGTGCCGAGGGTCTAGGGGCCTCTGGAAACACCATATATTTT. Translation: CSAEGLGASGNTIYF.